The 6 T cell receptor beta chains presented below share a single source sample, sequenced in a study of blood T cells in healthy people across ages. Sample-barcoded 5' priming and a J-beta primer mix drove a second PCR of roughly 6 to 12 cycles. TCRdb itself ran the 5' RACE reads through MiXCR, one entry per CDR3 protein. Here the sample spans 550,000 to 600,000 distinct CDR3 sequences, under 55% being singletons. The sample was blood. These receptor sequences come from an elderly man in good health.

The chain couples TRBV7-2 to TRBJ2-5, with 7 bases aligning to TRBD2. The CDR3 spans 15 residues. The germline V gene has CDR1 SGHTA and CDR2 FQGNSA. V shed 3 bases and J 5 bases; nucleotides not matched to a gene: 9. CDR3 sequence reads: CASSFTPSGGETQYF. DNA for the CDR3: TGTGCCAGCAGCTTTACTCCTAGCGGAGGGGAGACCCAGTACTTC.

This clonotype turned up a few times. The chain has TRBV29-1 and TRBJ1-1; 9 nucleotides match TRBD1. Per the germline V gene, CDR1 is SQVTM and CDR2 is ANQGSEA. With V trimmed by 7 bases and J by 6 bases, 6 bases remained unmatched. The CDR3 consists of 12 residues. The DNA for the CDR3 is TGCAGCGGCGGACAGGGGATCTCTGAAGCTTTCTTT. Protein product: CSGGQGISEAFF.

The rearrangement joins TRBV11-1 to TRBJ2-7; 9 nucleotides agree with TRBD2. CDR3 length equals 18 residues. Germline trimming cut 1 base from V and 2 bases from J; bases unmatched to any gene: 12. From germline, CDR1 is SGHAT and CDR2 FQDESV (reference sequence). The CDR3 region has the DNA TGTGCCAGCAGCTTAGGACCGCCGGGACTAGCTTATCCCTACGAGCAGTACTTC. Protein sequence: CASSLGPPGLAYPYEQYF.

This clonotype was counted at least ten times. The CDR3 nucleotides read TGTGCCAGCAGTTACTCCGTTTCTGGAGATACGCAGTATTTT. It yields the protein CASSYSVSGDTQYF. The chain uses TRBV6-6 and TRBJ2-3, with D uncertain. This CDR3 comprises 14 residues. Trimming removed 0 bases from V and 5 bases from J, with 9 bases in between. Germline-derived CDR1 and CDR2 are MNHNY and SVGAGI (reference sequence).

This clonotype was detected a few times. V gene TRBV20-1 combines with J gene TRBJ1-2; D gene unclear. V shed 2 bases and J shed 0 bases, with 16 bases lying between them. The length of the CDR3 is 16 residues. Germline V gene sequence: CDR1 DFQATT, CDR2 SNEGSKA (reference sequence). This chain's CDR3 is CSARFLGRMTNYGYTF. CDR3 nucleotides: TGCAGTGCTAGATTTTTGGGTCGGATGACTAACTATGGCTACACCTTC.

As concerns this clonotype: A much larger clone is a single base away; this may be a read error. V usage is TRBV6-5 and J usage is TRBJ2-1; a possible D gene is TRBD2 (6 bases). CDR3 size: 18 residues. With 2 bases removed from V and 4 bases from J, the gap between germline ends came to 21 bases. Germline V gene data show CDR1 as MNHEY and CDR2 as SVGAGI. The CDR3 here is CASSYGETGGNRYNEQFF. In DNA form, the CDR3 reads TGTGCCAGCAGTTACGGCGAGACTGGCGGGAACAGGTACAATGAGCAGTTCTTC.